This T cell receptor beta chain was profiled in a study of T cells after yellow fever vaccination (dated by TCRdb to between 2019 and 2020). Notes on the research overall: The SMART-Seq v4 Ultra Low Input RNA kit was used to prepare libraries from fractions with low cell numbers. To follow T-cell clones before and after primary and booster YFV17D yellow fever vaccination, bulk TCR alpha and beta repertoires were sequenced over time. Two healthy male donors, one aged 18 to 30 and one aged 30 to 40 years, made up the cohort. Blood was collected at multiple timepoints before and after primary and secondary immunization, and bulk PBMC replicates and cell subsets were isolated. General findings and caveats noted by the study authors: A small fraction of clonotypes showed up in both the CD4 and CD8 compartments, probably as a result of convergent recombination. Most clones expanded after primary vaccination (around 96% of CD4 and around 88% of CD8) were re-detected after the booster, suggesting that broad memory maintenance occurred. Because abundant contaminating clonotypes from the bulk population could be contained in FACS-sorted repertoires, computational filtering was required. The secondary T-cell response was found to be weaker but faster than the primary response, with a peak reached on day 5 rather than on day 15. Because only two donors were included in the study, the extent to which the findings can be generalized is limited.

Per the publication, the treatment or condition label means: live attenuated yellow fever vaccine strain. Two biological replicates of bulk PBMCs were collected at each blood-draw timepoint. PBMCs were isolated from peripheral blood using a standard Ficoll-Paque protocol. TriZol was used to extract RNA from bulk PBMCs, from CD4 and CD8 fractions, and from dextramer-positive and dextramer-negative fractions. The CDR3 spans 15 residues, from the cysteine through the phenylalanine. Just CDR3 DNA is preserved here, 45 bases in frame from base 1. CDR1 is given as SEHNR and CDR2 as FQNEAQ, both from the germline V gene (reference sequence). A distance of 14 bases separates the germline ends of V and J, which lose 5 bases and 1 base respectively. This clonotype has just a few counts. The antigen it recognizes is unknown. Per-base quality was not reported, and no clone a single base away is much larger than it.

Synthesis of TCR cDNA relied on 5'RACE template switching, a step that introduced a universal primer site along with unique molecular identifiers. cDNA synthesis was primed from both the TCR alpha and TCR beta constant segments. Libraries were amplified in two PCR steps, with sample barcodes and sequencing adapters added in the second step. Sequencing of libraries was performed on Illumina HiSeq 2500 (2x100 bp) or NovaSeq (2x150 bp). The authors' analysis ran thus. MIGEC handled demultiplexing of reads and collapsing into UMI consensus sequences, while MiXCR performed V(D)J alignment. Using edgeR on replicate PBMC samples, clonotypes were called vaccine-responding if FDR was below 0.01 and the log2 fold change was above 5 up to day 15. Bulk clonotypes were assigned CD4 or CD8 identity according to which sequenced CD4 or CD8 repertoire held them at higher abundance. The public sequencing data were trimmed at Q25 with fastp and processed into clonotypes with MiXCR by TCRdb, which kept only in-frame beta chains. Rows are unified per CDR3 protein, each entry keeping the most common DNA and genes. TCRdb, not the authors, supplied the V and J calls. This sample is represented by 400,000 or so distinct CDR3 sequences; 9.5% to 13% of them were singletons. The ten biggest clones cover less than 20% of the sample.

The source was PBMCs, collected on the day of the first yellow fever vaccination. The clonotype was recovered from a man aged 18-30 years who received the YFV17D yellow fever vaccine. The chain is encoded by TRBV7-9 joined to TRBJ1-1; no D gene call is confident. The DNA reads TGTGCCAGCAGCCCCCAGGACGGAGCGAACACTGAAGCTTTCTTT. Translated, it reads CASSPQDGANTEAFF. Joined to the reference TRBV7-9 and TRBJ1-1 proteins, this CDR3 gives the full variable domain: DTGVSQNPRHKITKRGQNVTFRCDPISEHNRLYWYRQTLGQGPEFLTYFQNEAQLEKSRLLSDRFSAERPKGSFSTLEIQRTEQGDSAMYLCASSPQDGANTEAFFGQGTRLTVV.